This TCR beta chain was identified during a study of cytomegalovirus exposure and HLA in healthy donors. The study, taken as a whole, reports: Trimming of TCR beta V- and J-genes showed a link, identified in a later analysis, to a missense DCLRE1C variant. In an earlier analysis, about 87% or about 30%: the productive usage of most TCR beta V segments. Further analysis, carried out later, found HLA-associated TCR beta chains more clonally expanded than equally common other chains.

This clone was recorded a few times. What it binds is unknown. PCR primers comprised 60 Vbeta and 13 Jbeta primers. Some clones are missing from TCRdb's copy, which holds only in-frame ones; the method was immunoSEQ multiplex PCR. The sample contains about 96,000 clones, about four fifths of which appear only once. V shed 6 bases, J shed 3 bases, and the junction held 5 bases outside the gene matches. The CDR3 has 13 residues. The germline gives CDR1 SGHDN, CDR2 FVKESK. Healthy bone marrow donors made up the donor group. The rearrangement links TRBV14 to TRBJ2-7, with TRBD2 matching 7 bases. What was sequenced was PBMCs. The sequence derives from a female donor in good health and CMV-seropositive. CDR3 DNA: TGTGCCAGCAGGTGGGGAGGGAGCTACGAGCAGTACTTC. It specifies CASRWGGSYEQYF.